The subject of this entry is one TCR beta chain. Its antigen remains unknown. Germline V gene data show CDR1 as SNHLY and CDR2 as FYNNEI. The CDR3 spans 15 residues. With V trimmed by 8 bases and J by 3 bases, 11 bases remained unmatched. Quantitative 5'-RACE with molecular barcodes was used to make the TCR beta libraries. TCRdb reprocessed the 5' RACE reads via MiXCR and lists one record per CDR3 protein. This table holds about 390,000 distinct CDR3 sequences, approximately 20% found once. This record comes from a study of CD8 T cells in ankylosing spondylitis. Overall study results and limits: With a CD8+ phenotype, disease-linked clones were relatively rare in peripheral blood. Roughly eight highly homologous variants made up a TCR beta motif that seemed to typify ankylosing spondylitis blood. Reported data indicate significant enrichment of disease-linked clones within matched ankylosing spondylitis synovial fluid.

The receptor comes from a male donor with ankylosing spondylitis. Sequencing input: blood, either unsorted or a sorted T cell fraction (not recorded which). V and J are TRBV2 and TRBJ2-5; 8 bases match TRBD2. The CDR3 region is CASGGRGGREETQYF. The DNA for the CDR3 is TGTGCCAGCGGGGGACGCGGGGGGCGCGAAGAGACCCAGTACTTC.